The present TCR beta chain was sequenced within a study of blood T cells in healthy people across ages. As for this clonotype: Its antigen is undetermined.

Study-level results: Because sorting was not performed, PBMCs prevented conclusive naive versus antigen-experienced comparison.

Primed by a sample-barcoded 5' primer and a J-beta primer mix, a second PCR proceeded for 7 to 11 cycles. MiXCR, run by TCRdb on the 5' RACE reads, gives a single entry per CDR3 protein. This table holds under 800,000 distinct CDR3 sequences, 40% to 45% found once. V was pared by 3 bases and J by 7 bases, with 11 bases of the junction left unmatched. This CDR3 has 15 residues. The sequencing input was blood. This receptor was identified in a woman between 55 and 75 years old in good health. This chain uses TRBV12-3 or TRBV12-4 with TRBJ2-7, with 8 bases matching TRBD1. CDR3: CASSFEQGVRSEQYF. In DNA, the CDR3 is TGTGCCAGCAGTTTCGAACAGGGGGTTCGAAGTGAGCAGTACTTC.